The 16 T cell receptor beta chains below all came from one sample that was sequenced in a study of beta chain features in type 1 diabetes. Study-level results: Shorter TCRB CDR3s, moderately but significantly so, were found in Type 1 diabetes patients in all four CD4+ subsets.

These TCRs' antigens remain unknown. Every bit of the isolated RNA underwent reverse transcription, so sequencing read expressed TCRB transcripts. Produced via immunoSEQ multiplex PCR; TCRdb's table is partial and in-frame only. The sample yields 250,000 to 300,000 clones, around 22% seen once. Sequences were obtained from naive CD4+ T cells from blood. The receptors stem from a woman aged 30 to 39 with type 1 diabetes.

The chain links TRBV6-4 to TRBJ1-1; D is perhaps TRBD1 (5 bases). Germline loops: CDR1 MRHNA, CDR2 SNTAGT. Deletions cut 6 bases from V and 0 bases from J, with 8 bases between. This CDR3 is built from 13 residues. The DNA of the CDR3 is TGTGCCAGCAGCAGGGTCGTGAACACTGAAGCTTTCTTT. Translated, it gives CASSRVVNTEAFF.

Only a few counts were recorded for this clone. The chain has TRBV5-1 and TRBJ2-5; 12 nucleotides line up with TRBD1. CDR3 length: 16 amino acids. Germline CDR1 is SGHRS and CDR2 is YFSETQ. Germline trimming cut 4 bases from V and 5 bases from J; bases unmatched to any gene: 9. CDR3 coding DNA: TGCGCCAGCAGCCGGACCGGGACAGGGGGCGCGGAGACCCAGTACTTC. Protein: CASSRTGTGGAETQYF.

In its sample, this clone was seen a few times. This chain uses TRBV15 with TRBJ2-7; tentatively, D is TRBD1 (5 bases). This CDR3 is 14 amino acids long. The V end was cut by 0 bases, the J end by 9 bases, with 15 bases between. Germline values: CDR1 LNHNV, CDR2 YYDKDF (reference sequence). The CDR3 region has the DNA TGTGCCACCAGCAGAGATAGGTTGGAGACAGCGCAGTACTTC. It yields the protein CATSRDRLETAQYF. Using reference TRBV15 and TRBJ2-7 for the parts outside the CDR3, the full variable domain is DAMVIQNPRYQVTQFGKPVTLSCSQTLNHNVMYWYQQKSSQAPKLLFHYYDKDFNNEADTPDNFQSRRPNTSFCFLDIRSPGLGDTAMYLCATSRDRLETAQYFGPGTRLTVT.

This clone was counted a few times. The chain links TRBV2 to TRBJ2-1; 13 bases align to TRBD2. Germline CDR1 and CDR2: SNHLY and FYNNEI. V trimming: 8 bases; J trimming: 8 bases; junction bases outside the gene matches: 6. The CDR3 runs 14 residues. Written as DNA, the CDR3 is TGTGCCAGCCCTACTAGCGGGAGGGCCTATGAGCAGTTCTTC. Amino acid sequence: CASPTSGRAYEQFF.

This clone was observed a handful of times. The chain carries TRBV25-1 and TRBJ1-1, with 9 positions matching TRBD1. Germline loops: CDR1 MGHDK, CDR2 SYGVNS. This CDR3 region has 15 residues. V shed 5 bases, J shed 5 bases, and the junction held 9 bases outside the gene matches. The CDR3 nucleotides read TGTGCCAGCAGTCCTGCGGACAGGGGTGATACTGAAGCTTTCTTT. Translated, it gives CASSPADRGDTEAFF. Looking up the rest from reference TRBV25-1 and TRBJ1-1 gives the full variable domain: EADIYQTPRYLVIGTGKKITLECSQTMGHDKMYWYQQDPGMELHLIHYSYGVNSTEKGDLSSESTVSRIRTEHFPLTLESARPSHTSQYLCASSPADRGDTEAFFGQGTRLTVV.

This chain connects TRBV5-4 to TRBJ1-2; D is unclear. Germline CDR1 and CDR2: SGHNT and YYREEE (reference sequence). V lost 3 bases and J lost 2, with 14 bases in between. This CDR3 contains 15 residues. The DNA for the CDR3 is TGTGCCAGCAGCTCCCCCCAGGTCAGGAACTATGGCTACACCTTC. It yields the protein CASSSPQVRNYGYTF.

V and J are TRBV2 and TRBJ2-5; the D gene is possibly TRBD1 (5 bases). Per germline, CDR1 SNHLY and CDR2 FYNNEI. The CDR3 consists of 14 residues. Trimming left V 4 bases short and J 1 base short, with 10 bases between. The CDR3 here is CASSVLDIQETQYF. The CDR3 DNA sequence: TGTGCCAGCAGTGTGCTGGACATCCAAGAGACCCAGTACTTC.

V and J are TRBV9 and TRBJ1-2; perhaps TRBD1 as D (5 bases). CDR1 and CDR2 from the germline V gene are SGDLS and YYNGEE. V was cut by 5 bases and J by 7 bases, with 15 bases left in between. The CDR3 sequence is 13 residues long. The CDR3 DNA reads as TGTGCCAGCAGTAACCAGGGAATGGGTGGCTACACCTTC. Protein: CASSNQGMGGYTF. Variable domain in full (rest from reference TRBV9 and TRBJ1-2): DSGVTQTPKHLITATGQRVTLRCSPRSGDLSVYWYQQSLDQGLQFLIQYYNGEERAKGNILERFSAQQFPDLHSELNLSSLELGDSALYFCASSNQGMGGYTFGSGTRLTVV.

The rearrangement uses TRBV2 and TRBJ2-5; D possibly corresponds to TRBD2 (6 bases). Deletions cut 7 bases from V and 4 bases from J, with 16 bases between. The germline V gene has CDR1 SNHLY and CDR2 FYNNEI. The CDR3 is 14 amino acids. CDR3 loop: CASTLGGIRETQYF. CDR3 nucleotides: TGTGCCAGCACTCTCGGGGGAATCAGAGAGACCCAGTACTTC.

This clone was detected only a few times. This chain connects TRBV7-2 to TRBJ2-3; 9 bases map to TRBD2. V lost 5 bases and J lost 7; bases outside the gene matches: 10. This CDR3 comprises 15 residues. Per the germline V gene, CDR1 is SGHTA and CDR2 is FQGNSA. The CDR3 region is CASSSLAGGDYTQYF. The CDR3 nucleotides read TGTGCCAGCAGCAGCCTGGCGGGAGGGGATTATACGCAGTATTTT.

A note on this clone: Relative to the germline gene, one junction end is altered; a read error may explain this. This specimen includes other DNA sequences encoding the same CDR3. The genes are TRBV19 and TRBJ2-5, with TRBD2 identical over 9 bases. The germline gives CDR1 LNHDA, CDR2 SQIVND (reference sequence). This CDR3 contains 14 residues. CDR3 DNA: TGTGCCAGTAGTGGACTAGCGTACCAAGAAACCCAGTACTTC. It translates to CASSGLAYQETQYF. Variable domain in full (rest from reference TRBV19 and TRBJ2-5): DGGITQSPKYLFRKEGQNVTLSCEQNLNHDAMYWYRQDPGQGLRLIYYSQIVNDFQKGDIAEGYSVSREKKESFPLTVTSAQKNPTAFYLCASSGLAYQETQYFGPGTRLLVL.

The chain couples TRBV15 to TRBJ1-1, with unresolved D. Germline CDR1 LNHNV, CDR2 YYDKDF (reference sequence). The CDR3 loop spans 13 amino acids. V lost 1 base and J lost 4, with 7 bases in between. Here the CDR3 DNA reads TGTGCCACCAGCAGAGTCACTGCCACTGAAGCTTTCTTT. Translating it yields CATSRVTATEAFF.

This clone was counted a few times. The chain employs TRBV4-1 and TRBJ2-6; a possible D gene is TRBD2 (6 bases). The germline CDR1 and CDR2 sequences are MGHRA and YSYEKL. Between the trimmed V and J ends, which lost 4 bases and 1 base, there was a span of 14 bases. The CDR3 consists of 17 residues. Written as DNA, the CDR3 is TGCGCCAGCAGCCGGGGGGAAGGGGAATCTGGGGCCAACGTCCTGACTTTC. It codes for CASSRGEGESGANVLTF.

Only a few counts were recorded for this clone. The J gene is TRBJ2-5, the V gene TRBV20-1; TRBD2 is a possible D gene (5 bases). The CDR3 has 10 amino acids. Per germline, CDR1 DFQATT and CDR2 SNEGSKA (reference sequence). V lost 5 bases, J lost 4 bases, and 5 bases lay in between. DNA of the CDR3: TGCAGTGCTGGGAGAGAGACCCAGTACTTC. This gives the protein CSAGRETQYF.

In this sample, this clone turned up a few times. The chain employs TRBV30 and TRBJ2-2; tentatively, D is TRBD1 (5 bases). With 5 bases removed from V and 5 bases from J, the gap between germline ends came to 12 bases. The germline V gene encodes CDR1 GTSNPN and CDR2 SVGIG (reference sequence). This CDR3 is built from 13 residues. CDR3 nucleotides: TGTGCCTGGCAAATAAAGGGGACCGGGGAGCTGTTTTTT. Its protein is CAWQIKGTGELFF.

Here the CDR3 reads CASSLVGEGPYEQFF. DNA for the CDR3: TGTGCCAGCAGCTTAGTGGGCGAGGGTCCGTATGAGCAGTTCTTC. The chain is built from TRBV7-2 and TRBJ2-1, with a tentative D call TRBD2 (5 bases). Trimming stripped 1 base from V and 8 bases from J, with 15 bases between. From germline, CDR1 is SGHTA and CDR2 FQGNSA. The CDR3 has 15 amino acids.